This TCR beta chain was retrieved from a study of shared clonotypes between healthy human individuals. CD45RO-negative CD8 cells positively selected for CCR7 made up the naive population, which excluded terminally differentiated effector memory CD45RA+ cells. This clone was observed once. Sequencing used immunoSEQ multiplex PCR; TCRdb keeps in-frame clones, though not all of them. The table shows roughly 2.1 million clones, with roughly 91% occurring only once. The germline V gene has CDR1 MNHEY and CDR2 SVGAGI. V trimming: 5 bases; J trimming: 5 bases; junction bases outside the gene matches: 8. The CDR3 is 15 residues long.

The sample taken for sequencing was naive CD8+ T cells from PBMCs. This TCR came from a man aged 18 to 35 in good health. Some clones in this sample may be carry-over from other donors' samples. The V and J genes are TRBV6-5 and TRBJ2-7; 11 bases fit TRBD2. This chain's CDR3 is CASSQGSGRAHEQYF. Here the CDR3 DNA reads TGTGCCAGCAGTCAGGGTAGCGGGAGGGCCCACGAGCAGTACTTC.